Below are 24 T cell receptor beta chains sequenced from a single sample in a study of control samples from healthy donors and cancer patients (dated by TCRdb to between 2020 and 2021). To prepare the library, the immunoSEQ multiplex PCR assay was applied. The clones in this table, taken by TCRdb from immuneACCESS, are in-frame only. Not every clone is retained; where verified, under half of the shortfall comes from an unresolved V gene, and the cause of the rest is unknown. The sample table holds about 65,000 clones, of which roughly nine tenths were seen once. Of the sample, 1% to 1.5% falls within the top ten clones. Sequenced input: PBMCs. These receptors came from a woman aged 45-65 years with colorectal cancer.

This chain's CDR3 is CASSLGYRGLSGYTF. The DNA for the CDR3 is TGTGCCAGCAGCTTAGGCTACAGGGGGCTAAGTGGCTACACCTTC. This chain joins TRBV13 and TRBJ1-2, with TRBD1 matching over 9 bases. V shed 0 bases and J 7 bases; nucleotides not matched to a gene: 6. Per germline, CDR1 PRHDT and CDR2 FYEKMQ (reference sequence). The CDR3 runs 15 residues.

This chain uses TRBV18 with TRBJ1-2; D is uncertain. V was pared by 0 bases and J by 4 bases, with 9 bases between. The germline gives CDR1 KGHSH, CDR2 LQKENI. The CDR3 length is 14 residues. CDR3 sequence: CASSPPRLGYGYTF. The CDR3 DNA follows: TGTGCCAGCTCACCACCGCGGCTCGGCTATGGCTACACCTTC.

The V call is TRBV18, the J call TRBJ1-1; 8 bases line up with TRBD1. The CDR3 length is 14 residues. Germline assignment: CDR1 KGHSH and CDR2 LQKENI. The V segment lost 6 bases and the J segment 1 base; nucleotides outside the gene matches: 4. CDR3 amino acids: CASSLGTGNTEAFF. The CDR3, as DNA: TGTGCCAGCTCCCTGGGGACAGGGAACACTGAAGCTTTCTTT.

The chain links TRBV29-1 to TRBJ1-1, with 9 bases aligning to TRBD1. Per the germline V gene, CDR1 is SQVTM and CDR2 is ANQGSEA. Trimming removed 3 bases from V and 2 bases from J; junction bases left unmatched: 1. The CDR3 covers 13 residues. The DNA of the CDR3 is TGCAGCGTTGAGGGACAGGGTAACACTGAAGCTTTCTTT. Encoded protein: CSVEGQGNTEAFF.

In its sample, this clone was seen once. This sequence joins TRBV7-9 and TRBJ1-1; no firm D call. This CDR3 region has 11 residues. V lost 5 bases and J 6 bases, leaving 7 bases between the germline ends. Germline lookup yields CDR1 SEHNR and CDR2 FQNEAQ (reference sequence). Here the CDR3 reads CASSEWAEAFF. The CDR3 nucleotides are TGTGCCAGCAGCGAGTGGGCTGAAGCTTTCTTT.

As DNA, the CDR3 is TGTGCCAGCAGCTCCTCCCCGGAGGGCTACACCTTC. It yields the protein CASSSSPEGYTF. The chain joins TRBV7-9 to TRBJ1-2; unclear D gene. V lost 4 bases and J lost 8, with 11 bases in between. The CDR3 consists of 12 residues. The V gene's germline CDR1 is SEHNR and CDR2 FQNEAQ (reference sequence). Combining the CDR3 with reference TRBV7-9 and TRBJ1-2 gives the whole variable domain DTGVSQNPRHKITKRGQNVTFRCDPISEHNRLYWYRQTLGQGPEFLTYFQNEAQLEKSRLLSDRFSAERPKGSFSTLEIQRTEQGDSAMYLCASSSSPEGYTFGSGTRLTVV.

For the CDR3, the DNA is TGTGCCAGCAGCTCCCTCGACAGTGATAATGAAAAACTGTTTTTT. Amino acids: CASSSLDSDNEKLFF. This sequence joins TRBV11-2 and TRBJ1-4, with D maybe TRBD1 (5 bases). Per the germline V gene, CDR1 is SGHAT and CDR2 is FQNNGV. Trimming shortened V by 4 bases and J by 4 bases, and 13 bases separated the two germline ends. CDR3 length: 15 amino acids. The variable domain in full, completed from reference TRBV11-2 and TRBJ1-4, reads EAGVAQSPRYKIIEKRQSVAFWCNPISGHATLYWYQQILGQGPKLLIQFQNNGVVDDSQLPKDRFSAERLKGVDSTLKIQPAKLEDSAVYLCASSSLDSDNEKLFFGSGTQLSVL.

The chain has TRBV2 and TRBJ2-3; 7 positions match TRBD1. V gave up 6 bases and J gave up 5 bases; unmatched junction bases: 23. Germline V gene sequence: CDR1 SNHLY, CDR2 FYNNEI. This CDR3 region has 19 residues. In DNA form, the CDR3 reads TGTGCCAGCAGACCAGGGGGTTTTTGGATACCGCCCTCCCGAGATACGCAGTATTTT. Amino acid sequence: CASRPGGFWIPPSRDTQYF.

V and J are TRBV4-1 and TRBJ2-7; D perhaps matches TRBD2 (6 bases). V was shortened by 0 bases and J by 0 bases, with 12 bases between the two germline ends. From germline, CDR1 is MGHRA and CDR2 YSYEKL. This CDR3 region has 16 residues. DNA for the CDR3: TGCGCCAGCAGCCAAGACTTAGCCGGGAGCTCCTACGAGCAGTACTTC. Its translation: CASSQDLAGSSYEQYF.

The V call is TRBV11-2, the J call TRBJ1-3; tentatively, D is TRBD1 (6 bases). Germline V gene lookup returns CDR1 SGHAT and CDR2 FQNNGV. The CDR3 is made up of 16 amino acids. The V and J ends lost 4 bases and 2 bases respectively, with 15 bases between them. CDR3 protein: CASSSYREEPGNTIYF. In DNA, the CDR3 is TGTGCCAGCAGCTCATACAGGGAGGAACCTGGAAACACCATATATTTT.

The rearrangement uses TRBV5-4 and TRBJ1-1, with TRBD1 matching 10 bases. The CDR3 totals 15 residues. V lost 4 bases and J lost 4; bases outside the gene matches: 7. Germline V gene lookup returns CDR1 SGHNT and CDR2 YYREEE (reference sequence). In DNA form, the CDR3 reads TGTGCCAGCAGCGCTCCGGGACAGGGGTCCACTGAAGCTTTCTTT. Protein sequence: CASSAPGQGSTEAFF.

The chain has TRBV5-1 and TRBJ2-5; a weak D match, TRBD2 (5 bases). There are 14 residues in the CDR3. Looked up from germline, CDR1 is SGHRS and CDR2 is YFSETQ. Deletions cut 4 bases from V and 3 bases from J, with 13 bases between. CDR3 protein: CASSPVGAEETQYF. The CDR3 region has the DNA TGCGCCAGCAGCCCGGTGGGAGCCGAAGAGACCCAGTACTTC.

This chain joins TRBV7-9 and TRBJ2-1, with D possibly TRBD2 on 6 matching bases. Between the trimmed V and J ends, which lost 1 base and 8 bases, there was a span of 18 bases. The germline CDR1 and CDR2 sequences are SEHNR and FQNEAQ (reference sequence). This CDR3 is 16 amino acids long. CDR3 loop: CASSLGMRDAGDEQFF. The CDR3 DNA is TGTGCCAGCAGCTTAGGTATGCGGGACGCTGGTGATGAGCAGTTCTTC.

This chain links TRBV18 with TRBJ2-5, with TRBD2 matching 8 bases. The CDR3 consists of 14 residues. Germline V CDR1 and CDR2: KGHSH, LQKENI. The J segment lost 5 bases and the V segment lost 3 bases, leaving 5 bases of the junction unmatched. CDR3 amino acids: CASSPGLVGETQYF. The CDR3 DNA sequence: TGTGCCAGCTCACCGGGACTAGTAGGGGAGACCCAGTACTTC.

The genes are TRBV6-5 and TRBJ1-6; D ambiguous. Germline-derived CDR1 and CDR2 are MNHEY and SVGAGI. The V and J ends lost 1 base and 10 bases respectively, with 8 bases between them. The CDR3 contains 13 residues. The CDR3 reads CASSYLVQSPLHF. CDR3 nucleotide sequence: TGTGCCAGCAGTTACTTAGTACAATCACCCCTCCACTTT.

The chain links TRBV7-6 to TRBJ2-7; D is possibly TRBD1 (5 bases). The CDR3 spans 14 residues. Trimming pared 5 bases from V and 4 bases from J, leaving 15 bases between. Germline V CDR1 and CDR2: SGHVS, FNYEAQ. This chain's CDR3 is CASSLMTESYEQYF. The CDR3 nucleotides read TGTGCCAGCAGCCTGATGACAGAATCATACGAGCAGTACTTC. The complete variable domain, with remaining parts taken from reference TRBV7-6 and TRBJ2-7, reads GAGVSQSPRYKVTKRGQDVALRCDPISGHVSLYWYRQALGQGPEFLTYFNYEAQQDKSGLPNDRFSAERPEGSISTLTIQRTEQRDSAMYRCASSLMTESYEQYFGPGTRLTVT.

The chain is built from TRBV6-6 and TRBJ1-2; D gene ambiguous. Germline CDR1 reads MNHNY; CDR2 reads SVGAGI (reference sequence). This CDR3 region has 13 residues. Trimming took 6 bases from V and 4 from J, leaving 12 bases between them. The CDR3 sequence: CASSPASPYGYTF. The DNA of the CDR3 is TGTGCCAGCAGCCCGGCCAGCCCCTATGGCTACACCTTC.

CDR3 amino acids: CSVSTGTTEAFF. The DNA for the CDR3 is TGCAGCGTTAGTACAGGGACCACTGAAGCTTTCTTT. The chain recombines TRBV29-1 with TRBJ1-1; D is possibly TRBD1 (6 bases). The CDR3 is 12 amino acids. CDR1 and CDR2 from the germline V gene are SQVTM and ANQGSEA. Trimming left V 5 bases short and J 4 bases short, with 11 bases between.

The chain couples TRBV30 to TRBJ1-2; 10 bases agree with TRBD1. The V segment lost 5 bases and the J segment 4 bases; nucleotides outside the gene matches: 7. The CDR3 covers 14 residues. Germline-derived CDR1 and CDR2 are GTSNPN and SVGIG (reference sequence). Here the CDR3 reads CAWGKTGGIYGYTF. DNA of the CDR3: TGTGCCTGGGGGAAGACAGGGGGCATCTATGGCTACACCTTC.

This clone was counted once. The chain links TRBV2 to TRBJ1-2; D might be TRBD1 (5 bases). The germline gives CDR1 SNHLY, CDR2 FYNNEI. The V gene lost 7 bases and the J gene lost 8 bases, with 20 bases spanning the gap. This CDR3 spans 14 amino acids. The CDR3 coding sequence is TGTGCCAGCACCCCGGACCGGGGCCCGGGGGGCTACACCTTC. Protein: CASTPDRGPGGYTF.

The CDR3 DNA is TGTGCCAGCAGCCAAACCGGGACAGGGGGCACTGAAGCTTTCTTT. Its protein product is CASSQTGTGGTEAFF. The chain recombines TRBV7-9 with TRBJ1-1; 11 nucleotides align to TRBD1. Germline loops: CDR1 SEHNR, CDR2 FQNEAQ (reference sequence). The CDR3 consists of 15 residues. V gave up 5 bases and J gave up 4 bases; unmatched junction bases: 6.

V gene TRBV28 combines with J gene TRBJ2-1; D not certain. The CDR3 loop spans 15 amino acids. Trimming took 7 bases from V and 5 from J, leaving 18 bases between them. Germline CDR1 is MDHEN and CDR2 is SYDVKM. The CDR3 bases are TGTGCCAGCACCCTGCTAGGTGCTAGTGACAATGAGCAGTTCTTC. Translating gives CASTLLGASDNEQFF.

CDR3 DNA: TGCGCCAGCAGCCAACAGGGGGAAAACTATGGCTACACCTTC. It encodes CASSQQGENYGYTF. The V call is TRBV5-1, the J call TRBJ1-2; 8 positions match TRBD1. The V gene's germline CDR1 is SGHRS and CDR2 YFSETQ. The length of the CDR3 is 14 residues. V shed 4 bases, J shed 2 bases, and the junction held 4 bases outside the gene matches.

The CDR3 DNA sequence: TGTGCCAGCAGCTTGGCGAGAGGGGACACAACTAATGAAAAACTGTTTTTT. Its protein is CASSLARGDTTNEKLFF. The J gene is TRBJ1-4, the V gene TRBV5-5; D is possibly TRBD1 (6 bases). Trimming removed 0 bases from V and 0 bases from J, with 12 bases in between. CDR1 is SGHKS, CDR2 YYEKEE, per germline (reference sequence). CDR3 length equals 17 residues.